These 21 T cell receptor beta chains came from one sample sequenced in a study of T cell repertoires and HLA-DP antigens listed by TCRdb under 2018. The library was produced with the immunoSEQ multiplex PCR assay. TCRdb retrieved this table from immuneACCESS and kept in-frame rearrangements only. Not all clones are present; in checked studies, unresolved V genes account for under half, and no reason is known for the remainder. The sample contains more than 90,000 clones, 92% of them found a single time. The ten largest account for more than 0.25% of the sample. Which antigens these TCRs recognize remains unknown. Source material: CD4+ T cells from PBMCs. The origin of the receptors is a woman aged 18-29 years in good health and CMV-seronegative.

The V call is TRBV20-1, the J call TRBJ1-2, with D hard to call. Germline V gene sequence: CDR1 DFQATT, CDR2 SNEGSKA (reference sequence). The CDR3 loop spans 11 amino acids. The ends were cut back, 5 bases at V and 7 bases at J, with 11 bases in the middle. In DNA form, the CDR3 reads TGCAGTGCTCCGAGGACGGGTGGCTACACCTTC. This translates into CSAPRTGGYTF.

The gene calls are TRBV10-1 and TRBJ2-5; D not resolved. Trimming stripped 6 bases from V and 2 bases from J, with 10 bases between. Germline V gene lookup returns CDR1 WNHNN and CDR2 SYGVQD (reference sequence). There are 13 residues in the CDR3. Here the CDR3 reads CASSTGSQETQYF. CDR3 bases: TGCGCCAGCAGCACCGGGTCTCAAGAGACCCAGTACTTC.

The table lists this clone with a count of one. V usage is TRBV6-5 and J usage is TRBJ2-2; unclear D gene. The germline V gene has CDR1 MNHEY and CDR2 SVGAGI. The CDR3 has 15 amino acids. Deletions cut 2 bases from V and 0 bases from J, with 7 bases between. The CDR3 DNA follows: TGTGCCAGCAGTTACGCAGGAGCGAACACCGGGGAGCTGTTTTTT. Encoded protein: CASSYAGANTGELFF.

The V call is TRBV15, the J call TRBJ2-7; D is uncertain. The V and J ends lost 1 base and 6 bases respectively, with 10 bases between them. Germline loops: CDR1 LNHNV, CDR2 YYDKDF (reference sequence). The CDR3 loop spans 13 amino acids. CDR3 DNA: TGTGCCACCAGCAGAGTTCCTACCTCCGAGCAGTACTTC. Residues: CATSRVPTSEQYF. Drawing the rest from reference TRBV15 and TRBJ2-7, the complete variable domain is DAMVIQNPRYQVTQFGKPVTLSCSQTLNHNVMYWYQQKSSQAPKLLFHYYDKDFNNEADTPDNFQSRRPNTSFCFLDIRSPGLGDTAMYLCATSRVPTSEQYFGPGTRLTVT.

The V call is TRBV27, the J call TRBJ1-2, with D possibly TRBD1 on 5 matching bases. The CDR3 is made up of 15 amino acids. Germline CDR1 is MNHEY and CDR2 is SMNVEV (reference sequence). Trimming shortened V by 0 bases and J by 5 bases, and 13 bases separated the two germline ends. DNA of the CDR3: TGTGCCAGCAGTTTATCTTTTGGCGGGGCTTATGGCTACACCTTC. It specifies CASSLSFGGAYGYTF.

This rearrangement joins TRBV6-1 to TRBJ2-7; 10 bases match TRBD2. The CDR3 runs 15 residues. After removal of 5 bases from V and 3 bases from J, the junction contained 7 bases not matched to a gene. Germline V CDR1 and CDR2: MNHNS, SASEGT. In DNA, the CDR3 is TGTGCCAGCAGTCTCTTACTAGCGGGGTACTACGAGCAGTACTTC. Translating gives CASSLLLAGYYEQYF.

This clone was counted once. The rearrangement uses TRBV18 and TRBJ1-1; D is perhaps TRBD1 (5 bases). The CDR3 spans 16 residues. Trimming pared 3 bases from V and 3 bases from J, leaving 17 bases between. The V gene's germline CDR1 is KGHSH and CDR2 LQKENI. CDR3 DNA sequence: TGTGCCAGCTCACCCTCGTTGGGGGTAGGGGACACTGAAGCTTTCTTT. It specifies CASSPSLGVGDTEAFF.

Here the CDR3 reads CASTRRVDRVRNEQFF. CDR3 coding DNA: TGTGCCAGCACTCGGAGGGTCGACAGGGTAAGGAATGAGCAGTTCTTC. The V and J genes are TRBV27 and TRBJ2-1, with TRBD1 as a possible D gene (7 bases). The CDR3 is 16 amino acids. V gave up 7 bases and J gave up 7 bases, with 23 bases separating them. Germline CDR1 MNHEY, CDR2 SMNVEV (reference sequence).

This clone has a single count. V gene TRBV7-3 combines with J gene TRBJ1-1, with 7 bases matching TRBD1. J was trimmed by 1 base and V by 2 bases; bases with no gene match: 1. CDR1 is SGHTA, CDR2 FQGTGA, per germline. The length of the CDR3 is 14 residues. In DNA form, the CDR3 reads TGTGCCAGCAGCTTACAGGGGGAGAACACTGAAGCTTTCTTT. Protein product: CASSLQGENTEAFF.

This chain connects TRBV7-2 to TRBJ2-2; 11 nucleotides agree with TRBD2. There are 16 residues in the CDR3. The germline CDR1 and CDR2 sequences are SGHTA and FQGNSA. V gave up 6 bases and J gave up 1 base; unmatched junction bases: 4. This CDR3 is CASRPLAGGNTGELFF. The CDR3 DNA sequence: TGTGCCAGCAGGCCTCTAGCGGGGGGGAACACCGGGGAGCTGTTTTTT.

The chain links TRBV30 to TRBJ2-3; 10 bases map to TRBD2. This CDR3 spans 15 amino acids. The V gene's germline CDR1 is GTSNPN and CDR2 SVGIG (reference sequence). V was pared by 0 bases and J by 3 bases, with 3 bases of the junction left unmatched. The CDR3 nucleotides read TGTGCCTGGAGTGTGACTAGCGGGCTTACAGATACGCAGTATTTT. It yields the protein CAWSVTSGLTDTQYF.

As DNA, the CDR3 is TGTGCCAGCAGCCAATTGGCCCGGGGGGGGACTGGAAACACCATATATTTT. Residues: CASSQLARGGTGNTIYF. The rearrangement joins TRBV4-2 to TRBJ1-3; perhaps TRBD1 as D (5 bases). V shed 2 bases and J shed 2 bases, with 16 bases lying between them. CDR3 length equals 17 residues. Looked up from germline, CDR1 is LGHNA and CDR2 is YNFKEQ.

The rearrangement uses TRBV28 and TRBJ2-3; TRBD1 matches at 7 bases. With V trimmed by 3 bases and J by 2 bases, 11 bases remained unmatched. This CDR3 contains 17 residues. CDR1 MDHEN and CDR2 SYDVKM come from the germline V gene. The CDR3 spells CASSFLLIQGVTDTQYF. In nucleotides, the CDR3 is TGTGCCAGCAGTTTTCTATTGATCCAGGGGGTCACAGATACGCAGTATTTT.

This chain connects TRBV18 to TRBJ2-7; TRBD1 aligns across 7 bases. With 2 bases clipped from V and 6 bases from J, the junction kept 4 bases outside the gene matches. Germline V gene sequence: CDR1 KGHSH, CDR2 LQKENI. This CDR3 region has 13 residues. The CDR3: CASSPWDSGEQYV. CDR3 in DNA: TGTGCCAGCTCACCATGGGACAGCGGCGAGCAGTACGTC.

This clone was recorded only once. The chain combines TRBV10-3 with TRBJ1-2; perhaps TRBD1 as D (5 bases). The CDR3 is made up of 18 amino acids. Trimming shortened V by 4 bases and J by 2 bases, and 23 bases separated the two germline ends. CDR1 is ENHRY and CDR2 is SYGVKD in the germline V gene. The CDR3 spells CAISGGPIVGRYNYGYTF. The DNA of the CDR3 is TGTGCCATCAGTGGGGGCCCGATTGTAGGGAGGTACAACTATGGCTACACCTTC.

The chain is built from TRBV6-5 and TRBJ1-1; D unresolved. From germline, CDR1 is MNHEY and CDR2 SVGAGI. The CDR3 length is 11 residues. V was cut by 6 bases and J by 9 bases, with 11 bases left in between. The CDR3: CASRRTEKAFF. The CDR3 DNA follows: TGTGCCAGCAGACGGACCGAAAAAGCTTTCTTT.

The chain joins TRBV18 to TRBJ2-1; D might be TRBD2 (6 bases). The V and J ends lost 3 bases and 4 bases respectively, with 10 bases between them. The CDR3 is made up of 14 amino acids. Per the germline V gene, CDR1 is KGHSH and CDR2 is LQKENI. CDR3 coding DNA: TGTGCCAGCTCACCTCAGGGACTGTACAATGAGCAGTTCTTC. Protein sequence: CASSPQGLYNEQFF.

The chain couples TRBV11-2 to TRBJ2-1; 9 bases agree with TRBD2. This CDR3 comprises 15 residues. V trimming: 3 bases; J trimming: 5 bases; junction bases outside the gene matches: 5. Germline CDR1 reads SGHAT; CDR2 reads FQNNGV. Here the CDR3 reads CASSFGTSRDNEQFF. DNA for the CDR3: TGTGCCAGCAGCTTCGGGACTAGCAGAGACAATGAGCAGTTCTTC. The full variable domain, in which reference TRBV11-2 and TRBJ2-1 provide the parts outside the CDR3, is EAGVAQSPRYKIIEKRQSVAFWCNPISGHATLYWYQQILGQGPKLLIQFQNNGVVDDSQLPKDRFSAERLKGVDSTLKIQPAKLEDSAVYLCASSFGTSRDNEQFFGPGTRLTVL.

The chain links TRBV28 to TRBJ2-2; 9 bases fit TRBD1. Looked up from germline, CDR1 is MDHEN and CDR2 is SYDVKM. The J segment lost 1 base and the V segment lost 6 bases, leaving 9 bases of the junction unmatched. The CDR3 has 17 residues. CDR3 protein: CASRATPGQGNTGELFF. The DNA for the CDR3 is TGTGCCAGCAGGGCAACCCCGGGACAGGGGAACACCGGGGAGCTGTTTTTT. Based on the CDR3 plus reference TRBV28 and TRBJ2-2, the full variable domain is DVKVTQSSRYLVKRTGEKVFLECVQDMDHENMFWYRQDPGLGLRLIYFSYDVKMKEKGDIPEGYSVSREKKERFSLILESASTNQTSMYLCASRATPGQGNTGELFFGEGSRLTVL.

The V gene is TRBV30, the J gene TRBJ1-2; D gene ambiguous. Germline lookup yields CDR1 GTSNPN and CDR2 SVGIG (reference sequence). The CDR3 runs to 11 residues. V was shortened by 2 bases and J by 7 bases, with 8 bases between the two germline ends. Written as DNA, the CDR3 is TGTGCCTGGAGTTCGGTTTTTGGCTACACCTTC. Amino acid sequence: CAWSSVFGYTF.

This chain uses TRBV5-1 with TRBJ2-2; tentatively, D is TRBD1 (6 bases). Deletions cut 4 bases from V and 3 bases from J, with 16 bases between. Germline assignment: CDR1 SGHRS and CDR2 YFSETQ. The CDR3 has 16 amino acids. The CDR3 loop is CASSPGRDIYTGELFF. In nucleotides, the CDR3 is TGCGCCAGCAGCCCGGGAAGGGACATATACACCGGGGAGCTGTTTTTT.